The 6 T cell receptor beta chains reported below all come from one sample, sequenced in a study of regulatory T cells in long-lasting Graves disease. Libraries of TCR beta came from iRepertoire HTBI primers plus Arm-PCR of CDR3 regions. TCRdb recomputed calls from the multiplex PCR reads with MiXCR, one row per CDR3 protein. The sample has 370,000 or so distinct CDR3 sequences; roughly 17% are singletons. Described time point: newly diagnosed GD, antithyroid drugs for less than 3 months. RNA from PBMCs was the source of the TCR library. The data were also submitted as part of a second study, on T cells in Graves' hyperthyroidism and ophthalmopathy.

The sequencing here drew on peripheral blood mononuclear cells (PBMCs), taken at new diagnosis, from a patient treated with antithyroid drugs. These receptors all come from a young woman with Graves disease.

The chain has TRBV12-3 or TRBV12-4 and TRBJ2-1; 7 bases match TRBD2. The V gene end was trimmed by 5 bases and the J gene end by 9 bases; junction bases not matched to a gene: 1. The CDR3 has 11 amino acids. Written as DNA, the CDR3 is TGTGCCAGCAGTACGGGAGGTGAGCAGTTCTTC. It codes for CASSTGGEQFF.

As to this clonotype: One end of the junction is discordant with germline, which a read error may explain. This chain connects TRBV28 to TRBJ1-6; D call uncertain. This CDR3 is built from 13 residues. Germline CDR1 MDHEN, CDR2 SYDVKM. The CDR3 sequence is CASSLSVNSPFHF. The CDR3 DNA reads TGTGCCAGCAGTTTGTCAGTTAATTCACCCTTCCACTTT.

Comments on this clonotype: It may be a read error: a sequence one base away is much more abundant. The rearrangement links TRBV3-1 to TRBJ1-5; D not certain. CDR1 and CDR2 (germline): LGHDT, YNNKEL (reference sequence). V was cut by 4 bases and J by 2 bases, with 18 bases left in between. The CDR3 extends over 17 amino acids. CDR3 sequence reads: CASSPRADGRGNQPQHF. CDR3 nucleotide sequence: TGTGCCAGCAGCCCACGTGCGGACGGGCGGGGCAATCAGCCCCAGCATTTT.

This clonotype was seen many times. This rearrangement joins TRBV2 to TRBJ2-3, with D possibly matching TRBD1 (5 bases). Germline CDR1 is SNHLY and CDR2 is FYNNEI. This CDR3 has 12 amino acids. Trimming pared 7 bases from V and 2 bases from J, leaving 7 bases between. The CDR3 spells CASTQDTDTQYF. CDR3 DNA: TGTGCCAGCACACAGGACACAGATACGCAGTATTTT.

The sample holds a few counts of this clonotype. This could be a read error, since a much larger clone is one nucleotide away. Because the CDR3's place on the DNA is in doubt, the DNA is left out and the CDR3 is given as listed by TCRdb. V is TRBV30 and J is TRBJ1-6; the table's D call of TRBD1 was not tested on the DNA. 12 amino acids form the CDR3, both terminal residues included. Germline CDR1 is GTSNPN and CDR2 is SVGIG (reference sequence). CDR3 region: CAWGQGNSPFHF.

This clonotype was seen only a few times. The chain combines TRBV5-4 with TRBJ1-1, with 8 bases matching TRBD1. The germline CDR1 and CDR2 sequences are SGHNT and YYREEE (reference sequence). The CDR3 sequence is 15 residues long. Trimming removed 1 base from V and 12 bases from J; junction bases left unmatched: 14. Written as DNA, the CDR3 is TGTGCCAGCAGCTTGTCAGGACAGGGTAGAATAGGGCCTTTCTTT. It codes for CASSLSGQGRIGPFF.